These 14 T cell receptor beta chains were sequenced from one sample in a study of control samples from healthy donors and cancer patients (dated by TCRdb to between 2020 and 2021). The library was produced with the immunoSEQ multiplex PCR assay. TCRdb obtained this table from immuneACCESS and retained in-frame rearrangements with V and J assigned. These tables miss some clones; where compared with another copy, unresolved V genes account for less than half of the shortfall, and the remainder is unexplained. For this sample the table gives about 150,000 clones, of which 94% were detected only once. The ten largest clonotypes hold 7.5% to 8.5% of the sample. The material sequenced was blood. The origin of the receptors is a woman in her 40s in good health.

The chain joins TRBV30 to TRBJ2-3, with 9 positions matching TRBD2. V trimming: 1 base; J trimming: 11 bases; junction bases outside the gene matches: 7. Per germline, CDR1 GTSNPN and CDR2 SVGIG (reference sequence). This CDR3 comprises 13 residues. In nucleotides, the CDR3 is TGTGCCTGGAGTGGTAGCGGGAGCGCCGGGCAGTATTTT. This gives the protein CAWSGSGSAGQYF. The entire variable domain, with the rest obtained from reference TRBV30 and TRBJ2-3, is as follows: SQTIHQWPATLVQPVGSPLSLECTVEGTSNPNLYWYRQAAGRGLQLLFYSVGIGQISSEVPQNLSASRPQDRQFILSSKKLLLSDSGFYLCAWSGSGSAGQYFGPGTRLTVL.

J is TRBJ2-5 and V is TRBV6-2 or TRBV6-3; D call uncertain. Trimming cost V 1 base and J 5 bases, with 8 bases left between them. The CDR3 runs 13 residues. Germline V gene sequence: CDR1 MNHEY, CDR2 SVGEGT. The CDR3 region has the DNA TGTGCCAGCAGTTACTACCGCGGCGAGACCCAGTACTTC. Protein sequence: CASSYYRGETQYF.

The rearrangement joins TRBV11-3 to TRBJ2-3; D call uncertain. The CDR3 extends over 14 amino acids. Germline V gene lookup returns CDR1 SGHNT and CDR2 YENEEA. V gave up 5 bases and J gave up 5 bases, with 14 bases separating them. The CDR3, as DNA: TGTGCCAGCAGCCACCGCAGCAAGGGAGATACGCAGTATTTT. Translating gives CASSHRSKGDTQYF.

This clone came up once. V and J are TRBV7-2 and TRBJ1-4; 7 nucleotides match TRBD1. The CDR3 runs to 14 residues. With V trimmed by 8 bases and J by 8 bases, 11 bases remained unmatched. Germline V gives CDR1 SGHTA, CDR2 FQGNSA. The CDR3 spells CASATTGTVEKLFF. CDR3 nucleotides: TGTGCCAGCGCTACCACTGGGACAGTCGAAAAACTGTTTTTT. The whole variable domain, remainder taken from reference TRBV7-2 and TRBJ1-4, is GAGVSQSPSNKVTEKGKDVELRCDPISGHTALYWYRQSLGQGLEFLIYFQGNSAPDKSGLPSDRFSAERTGGSVSTLTIQRTQQEDSAVYLCASATTGTVEKLFFGSGTQLSVL.

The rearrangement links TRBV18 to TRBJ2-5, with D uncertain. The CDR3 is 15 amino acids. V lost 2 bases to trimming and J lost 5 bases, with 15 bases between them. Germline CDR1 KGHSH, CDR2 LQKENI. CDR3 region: CASSPGVGSRETQYF. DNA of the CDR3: TGTGCCAGCTCACCAGGAGTGGGCAGTAGGGAGACCCAGTACTTC.

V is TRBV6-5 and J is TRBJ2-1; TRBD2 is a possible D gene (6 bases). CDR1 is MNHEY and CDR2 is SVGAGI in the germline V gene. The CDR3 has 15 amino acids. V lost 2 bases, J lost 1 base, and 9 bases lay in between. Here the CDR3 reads CASSYDRGSYNEQFF. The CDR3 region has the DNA TGTGCCAGCAGTTACGACCGGGGGTCCTACAATGAGCAGTTCTTC.

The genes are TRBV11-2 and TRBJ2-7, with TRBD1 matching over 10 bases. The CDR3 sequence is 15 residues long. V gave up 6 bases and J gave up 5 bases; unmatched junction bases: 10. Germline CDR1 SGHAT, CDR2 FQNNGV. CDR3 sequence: CASRHIRDRGHEQYF. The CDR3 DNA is TGTGCCAGCAGACACATCCGGGACAGGGGCCACGAGCAGTACTTC.

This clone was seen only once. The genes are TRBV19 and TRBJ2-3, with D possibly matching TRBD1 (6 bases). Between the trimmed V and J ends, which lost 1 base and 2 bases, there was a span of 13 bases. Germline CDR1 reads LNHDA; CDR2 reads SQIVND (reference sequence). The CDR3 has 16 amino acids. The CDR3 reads CASSIGSGTTTDTQYF. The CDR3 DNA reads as TGTGCCAGTAGTATAGGGTCCGGGACAACCACAGATACGCAGTATTTT.

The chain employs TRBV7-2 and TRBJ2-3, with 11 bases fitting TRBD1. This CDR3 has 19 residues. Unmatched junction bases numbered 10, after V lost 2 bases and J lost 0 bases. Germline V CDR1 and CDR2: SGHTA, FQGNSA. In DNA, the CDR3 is TGTGCCAGCAGCTTACCAGCTGGACAGGGGGCGAGAAGCACAGATACGCAGTATTTT. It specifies CASSLPAGQGARSTDTQYF. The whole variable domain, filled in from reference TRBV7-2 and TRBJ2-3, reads GAGVSQSPSNKVTEKGKDVELRCDPISGHTALYWYRQSLGQGLEFLIYFQGNSAPDKSGLPSDRFSAERTGGSVSTLTIQRTQQEDSAVYLCASSLPAGQGARSTDTQYFGPGTRLTVL.

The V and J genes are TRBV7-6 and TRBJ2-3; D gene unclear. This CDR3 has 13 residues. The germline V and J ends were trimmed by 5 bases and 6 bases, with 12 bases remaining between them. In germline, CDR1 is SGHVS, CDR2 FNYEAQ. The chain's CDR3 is CASSPRVRDTQYF. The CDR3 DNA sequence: TGTGCCAGCAGCCCTCGAGTCCGGGATACGCAGTATTTT.

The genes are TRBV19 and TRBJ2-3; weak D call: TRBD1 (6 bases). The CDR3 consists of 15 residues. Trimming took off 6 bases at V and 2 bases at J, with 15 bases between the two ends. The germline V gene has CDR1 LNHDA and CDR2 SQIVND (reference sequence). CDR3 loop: CASSLEGHFTDTQYF. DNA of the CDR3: TGTGCCAGTAGCCTCGAGGGACATTTCACAGATACGCAGTATTTT.

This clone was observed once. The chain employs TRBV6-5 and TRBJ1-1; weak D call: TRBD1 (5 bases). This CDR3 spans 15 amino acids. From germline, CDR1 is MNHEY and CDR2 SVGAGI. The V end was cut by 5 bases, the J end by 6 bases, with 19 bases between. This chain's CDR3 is CASSRYQGSGPEAFF. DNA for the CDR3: TGTGCCAGCAGTCGGTATCAGGGATCCGGTCCTGAAGCTTTCTTT.

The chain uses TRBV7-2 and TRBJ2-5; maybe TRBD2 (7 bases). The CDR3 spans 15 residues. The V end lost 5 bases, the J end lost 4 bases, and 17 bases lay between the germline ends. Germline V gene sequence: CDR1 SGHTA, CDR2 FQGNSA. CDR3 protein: CASSPSAGATETQYF. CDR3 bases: TGTGCCAGCAGCCCGTCCGCGGGGGCTACAGAGACCCAGTACTTC.

This CDR3 is CALTSAPTDTQYF. CDR3 nucleotides: TGTGCCCTGACTAGCGCCCCCACAGATACGCAGTATTTT. The rearrangement uses TRBV30 and TRBJ2-3; 8 bases align to TRBD2. Germline V lookup: CDR1 GTSNPN, CDR2 SVGIG (reference sequence). The CDR3 spans 13 residues. With V trimmed by 8 bases and J by 2 bases, 6 bases remained unmatched.